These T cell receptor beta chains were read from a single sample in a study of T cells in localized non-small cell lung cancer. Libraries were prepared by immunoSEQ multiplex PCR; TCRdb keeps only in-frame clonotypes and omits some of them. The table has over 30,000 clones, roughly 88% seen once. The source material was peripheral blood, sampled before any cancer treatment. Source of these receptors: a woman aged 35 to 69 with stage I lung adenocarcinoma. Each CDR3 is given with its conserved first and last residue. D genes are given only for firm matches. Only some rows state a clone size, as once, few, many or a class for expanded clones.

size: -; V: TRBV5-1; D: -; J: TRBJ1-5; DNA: TGCGCCAGCAGCTTGGCCCCTGGCGGCGGGGGCAGCAATCAGCCCCAGCATTTT; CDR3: CASSLAPGGGGSNQPQHF
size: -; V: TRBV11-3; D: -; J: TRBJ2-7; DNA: TGTGCCAGCAGTTCCCGGGGCACCTACGAGCAGTACTTC; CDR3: CASSSRGTYEQYF
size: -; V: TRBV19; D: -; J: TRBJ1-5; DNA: TGTGCCAGTAGTATAGACGGGTATCAGCCCCAGCATTTT; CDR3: CASSIDGYQPQHF
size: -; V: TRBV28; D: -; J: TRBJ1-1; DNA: TGTGCCAGCAGTTTCTGGGACGGGAAAGCTTTCTTT; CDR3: CASSFWDGKAFF
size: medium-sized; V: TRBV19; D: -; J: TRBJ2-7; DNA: TGTGCCAGTAGTGTCGGGGGAAGGTCCGAGCAGTACTTC; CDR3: CASSVGGRSEQYF
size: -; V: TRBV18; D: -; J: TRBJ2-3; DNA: TGTGCCAGCTCACCACTAGCCGAGGGAGATACGCAGTATTTT; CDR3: CASSPLAEGDTQYF
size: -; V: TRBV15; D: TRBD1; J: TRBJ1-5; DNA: TGTGCCACCAGCAGAGAGACAGGGACTCAGCCCCAGCATTTT; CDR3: CATSRETGTQPQHF
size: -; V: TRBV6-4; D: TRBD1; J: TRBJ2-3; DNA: TGTGCCAGCAGTGAGGGGACAGGGGGAGCAGATACGCAGTATTTT; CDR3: CASSEGTGGADTQYF
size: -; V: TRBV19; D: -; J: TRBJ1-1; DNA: TGTGCCAGTAGTCAATACAGCGGAACTTTCTTT; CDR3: CASSQYSGTFF
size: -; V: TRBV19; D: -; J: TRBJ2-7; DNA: TGTGCCAGCCAGTCTATGTTGTCCGAGCAGTACTTC; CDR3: CASQSMLSEQYF
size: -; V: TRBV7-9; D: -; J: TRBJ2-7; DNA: TGTGCCAGCAGCTTTAGTGGTGGGGCCTACGAGCAGTACTTC; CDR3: CASSFSGGAYEQYF
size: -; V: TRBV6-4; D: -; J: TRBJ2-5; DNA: TGTGCCAGCAGTGAAGAAGGGGGGGCTAGCGGTCAAGAGACCCAGTACTTC; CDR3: CASSEEGGASGQETQYF
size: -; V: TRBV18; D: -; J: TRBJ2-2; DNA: TGTGCCAGCCGCGTAGTAGCCGGGGAGCTGTTTTTT; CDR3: CASRVVAGELFF
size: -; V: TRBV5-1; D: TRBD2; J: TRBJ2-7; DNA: TGCGCCAGCAGCAATCCTAGCGGGAGCGACGAGCAGTACTTC; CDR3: CASSNPSGSDEQYF
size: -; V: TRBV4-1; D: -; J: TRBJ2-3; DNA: TGCGCCAGCAGCCAAGTCGGCCAACGGGGCACAGATACGCAGTATTTT; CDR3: CASSQVGQRGTDTQYF
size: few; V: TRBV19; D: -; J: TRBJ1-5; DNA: TGTGCCAGTAGTATAGGTGCCAGTAGCAATCAGCCCCAGCATTTT; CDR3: CASSIGASSNQPQHF
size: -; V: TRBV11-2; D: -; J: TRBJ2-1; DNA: TGTGCCAGCAGCTCAATCCAGGGGTCGGGCAATGAGCAGTTCTTC; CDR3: CASSSIQGSGNEQFF
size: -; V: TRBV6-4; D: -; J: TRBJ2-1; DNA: TGTGCCAGCAGTGAAGGGTGGGGAGAGCAGTTCTTC; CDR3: CASSEGWGEQFF
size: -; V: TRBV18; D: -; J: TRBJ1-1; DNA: TGTGCCAGCTCACCACCGTCCCAGCAGAACACTGAAGCTTTCTTT; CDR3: CASSPPSQQNTEAFF
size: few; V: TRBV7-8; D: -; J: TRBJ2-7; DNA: TGTGCCAGCAGCTTACCCGTCTACGAGCAGTACTTC; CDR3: CASSLPVYEQYF
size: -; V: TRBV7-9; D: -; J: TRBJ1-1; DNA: TGTGCCTTCGGGAGGGGCGAGGTAAACACTGAAGCTTTCTTT; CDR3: CAFGRGEVNTEAFF